A single T cell receptor beta chain is shown here with its context. Antigen: not known. This sample is drawn from a study of PD-1 blockade in classical Hodgkin lymphoma. Findings of the study overall: CD4+ TCR diversity, unlike CD8+, climbed significantly by C4D1. Compared with healthy donors, newly diagnosed patients reportedly showed lower baseline TCR diversity. Those patients who began receiving nivolumab less than 1 year after ASCT had lower diversity, and they were excluded.

Time point noted: cycle 4 day 1 (C4D1), after about 6 weeks of nivolumab. In every patient, relapse followed autologous stem cell transplantation, while exposure to brentuximab vedotin differed. The method was immunoSEQ multiplex PCR; TCRdb's version includes in-frame clones alone and lacks a portion of them. This sample has around 57,000 clones, with roughly 86% found just once. V gave up 3 bases and J gave up 2 bases, with 6 bases separating them. The CDR3 has 13 residues. Germline values: CDR1 MRHNA, CDR2 SNTAGT. The chain carries TRBV6-4 and TRBJ2-3; D uncertain. Sequenced material: peripheral blood mononuclear cells (PBMCs), taken before the fourth cycle of nivolumab. The sequence was obtained from a human donor with classical Hodgkin lymphoma. DNA of the CDR3: TGTGCCAGCAGTGATTCAGACACAGATACGCAGTATTTT. Its translation is CASSDSDTDTQYF.